This is a list of T cell receptor beta chains from one sample in a study of cytomegalovirus exposure and HLA in healthy donors. Sequencing was performed with immunoSEQ multiplex PCR; in TCRdb, only in-frame clones are kept and a portion is missing. The table includes 150,000 or so clones, 75% to 80% detected once. The specimen sequenced was PBMCs. The receptors stem from a man aged 35-49 years in good health and CMV-seropositive. Each CDR3 is given with its conserved first and last residue. The D gene is left open where the match is weak. Clone size appears in some rows only: once, few, many, or a class for an expanded clone.

CDR3 DNA,CDR3 protein,clone size,D gene,J gene,V gene,CDR3 length
TGTGCCACCAGCAGAGATAGCCCCCGGACTAGCCGTGTAGATACGCAGTATTTT,CATSRDSPRTSRVDTQYF,.,TRBD2,TRBJ2-3,TRBV15,18
TGTGCCAGCAGCCAAGATGTTGGGACTAGCGCTGCCGGGGAGCTGTTTTTT,CASSQDVGTSAAGELFF,.,TRBD2,TRBJ2-2,TRBV4-2,17
TGTGCCAGCAGCCAGTATAGCGGGAGTAATTCAGATACGCAGTATTTT,CASSQYSGSNSDTQYF,.,TRBD2,TRBJ2-3,TRBV4-2,16
TGTGCCAGCTCCCGTGGACAGTCCTACAATGAGCAGTTCTTC,CASSRGQSYNEQFF,few,.,TRBJ2-1,TRBV6-5,14
TGTGCCAGCAGCTCCCGGTCGGGGAGAGGCTACACCTTC,CASSSRSGRGYTF,.,.,TRBJ1-2,TRBV7-9,13
TGTGCCAGTACAATGGAGGGAACCAATGAGCAGTTCTTC,CASTMEGTNEQFF,.,.,TRBJ2-1,TRBV25-1,13
TGTGCCAGCAGCTTGCCGGGAGCTAACTACGAGCAGTACTTC,CASSLPGANYEQYF,.,.,TRBJ2-7,TRBV5-4,14
TGTGCCAGCAGCAATAGAGACAGGGCCACTGAAGCTTTCTTT,CASSNRDRATEAFF,once,TRBD1,TRBJ1-1,TRBV2,14
TGTGCAAGTCGCCGGCGGCCCCTTTTCCAAGAGACCCAGTACTTC,CASRRRPLFQETQYF,.,.,TRBJ2-5,TRBV12-2,15
TGCGCCAGCAGCCAAGTTGACAGGCACTCCTACGAGCAGTACTTC,CASSQVDRHSYEQYF,.,.,TRBJ2-7,TRBV4-1,15
TGTGCCAGCGACCTAGCGGGCACCTCCCCCTCCTACGAGCAGTACTTC,CASDLAGTSPSYEQYF,once,TRBD2,TRBJ2-7,TRBV9,16
TGTGCCAGCAGCTTTAGGAGGGACGTGATCTCTGGAAACACCATATATTTT,CASSFRRDVISGNTIYF,few,.,TRBJ1-3,TRBV7-9,17
TGCAGTGCTCCCCTCTCCGAAGCTTTCTTT,CSAPLSEAFF,once,.,TRBJ1-1,TRBV20-1,10
TGCAGCGTTGCGGGGGAGAGCTCCTACGAGCAGTACTTC,CSVAGESSYEQYF,.,.,TRBJ2-7,TRBV29-1,13
TGTGCCAGCAGATCTACCGCCGGTACTCAAAACACCGGGGAGCTGTTTTTT,CASRSTAGTQNTGELFF,.,.,TRBJ2-2,TRBV13,17
TGTGCCAGCAGCTATTCCGGGACAGTCAATGAAAAACTGTTTTTT,CASSYSGTVNEKLFF,.,TRBD1,TRBJ1-4,TRBV7-8,15
TGTGCCAGCAGCTTAGCGGGTTGGGTGGGACAGGGAGGATACGAGCAGTACTTC,CASSLAGWVGQGGYEQYF,.,TRBD1,TRBJ2-7,TRBV7-8,18
TGCGCCAGCAGCCAAGAGGTGGTGGGCAGGGTACTGGAGACCCAGTACTTC,CASSQEVVGRVLETQYF,.,.,TRBJ2-5,TRBV4-1,17
TGTGCCAGCAGCTACCAACAGATCAACTATGGCTACACCTTC,CASSYQQINYGYTF,.,.,TRBJ1-2,TRBV6-5,14
TGTGCCAGCAGTTACTCGCGGAACACTGAAGCTTTCTTT,CASSYSRNTEAFF,.,.,TRBJ1-1,TRBV6-5,13